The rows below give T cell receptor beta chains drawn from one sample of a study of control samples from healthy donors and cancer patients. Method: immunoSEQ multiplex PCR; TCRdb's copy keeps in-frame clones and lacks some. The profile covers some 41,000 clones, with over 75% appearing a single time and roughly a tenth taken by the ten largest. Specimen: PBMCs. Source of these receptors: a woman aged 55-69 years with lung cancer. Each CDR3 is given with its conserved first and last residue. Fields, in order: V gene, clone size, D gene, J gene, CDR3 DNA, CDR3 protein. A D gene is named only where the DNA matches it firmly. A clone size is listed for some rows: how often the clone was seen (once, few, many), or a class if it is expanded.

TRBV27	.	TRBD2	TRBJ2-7	TGTGCCAGCAGTTTGGTAGCGGGAGACGAGCAGTACTTC	CASSLVAGDEQYF
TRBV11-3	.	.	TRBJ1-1	TGTGCCAGCAGCTCAGGGAAGGAAGCTTTCTTT	CASSSGKEAFF
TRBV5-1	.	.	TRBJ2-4	TGCGCCAGCAGGGGGACCGCCAAAAACATTCAGTACTTC	CASRGTAKNIQYF
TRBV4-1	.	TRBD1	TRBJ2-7	TGCGCCAGCAGCCGGGGACAGGGGGCGGGAGAGCAGTACTTC	CASSRGQGAGEQYF
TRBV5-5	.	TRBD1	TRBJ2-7	TGTGCCAGCAGCCGATTACCCGGGACAGGGACCTACGAGCAGTACTTC	CASSRLPGTGTYEQYF
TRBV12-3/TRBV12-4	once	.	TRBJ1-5	TGTGCCAGCAGGGGGGACAGCAATCAGCCCCAGCATTTT	CASRGDSNQPQHF
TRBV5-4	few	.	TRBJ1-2	TGTGCCAGCAGCTTGAACGTCGCAGCTAACTATGGCTACACCTTC	CASSLNVAANYGYTF
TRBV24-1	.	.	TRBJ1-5	TGTGCCACCAGTGTACCACGGGGCAATCAGCCCCAGCATTTT	CATSVPRGNQPQHF
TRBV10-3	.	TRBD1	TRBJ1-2	TGTGCCATCAGTGAGGCGGGACAGGGGACAGGCTATGGCTACACCTTC	CAISEAGQGTGYGYTF
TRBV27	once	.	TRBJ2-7	TGTGCCAGCAGTTTAACACTCCCCTACGAGCAGTACTTC	CASSLTLPYEQYF
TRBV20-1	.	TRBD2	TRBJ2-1	TGCAGTGCTAGTAAGCGGGAGGGTCCCCTCAATGAGCAGTTCTTC	CSASKREGPLNEQFF
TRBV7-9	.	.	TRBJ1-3	TGTGCCAGCAGCATCGACGGATTCTCTGGAAACACCATATATTTT	CASSIDGFSGNTIYF
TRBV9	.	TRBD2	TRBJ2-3	TGTGCCAGCAGCGTAGACGGGGGGGCAGATACGCAGTATTTT	CASSVDGGADTQYF
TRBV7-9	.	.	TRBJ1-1	TGTGCCAGCAGCCTAGACAGGATGAACACTGAAGCTTTCTTT	CASSLDRMNTEAFF
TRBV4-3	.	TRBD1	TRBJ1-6	TGCGCCAGCAGCCAAGATATCCCCGACAGGGGGCGCTTTAATTCACCCCTCCACTTT	CASSQDIPDRGRFNSPLHF
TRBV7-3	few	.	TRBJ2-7	TGTGCCAGCAGCCCCCGTGGGGCCCGGGAGCAGTACTTC	CASSPRGAREQYF
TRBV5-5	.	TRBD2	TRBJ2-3	TGTGCCAGCAGCTCAGGACTAGCCGGATCAGATACGCAGTATTTT	CASSSGLAGSDTQYF
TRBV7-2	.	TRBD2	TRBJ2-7	TGTGCCAGCAGCTTATATGCGGGGGTCTCCTACGAGCAGTACTTC	CASSLYAGVSYEQYF
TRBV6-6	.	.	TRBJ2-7	TGTGCCAGCGCAAATATTGGCGGGACTGCTCGATACGAGCAGTACTTC	CASANIGGTARYEQYF
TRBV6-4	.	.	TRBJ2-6	TGTGCCAGCAGTGACTCGGCTGAGATTTGGGTTTCTGGGGCCAACGTCCTGACTTTC	CASSDSAEIWVSGANVLTF
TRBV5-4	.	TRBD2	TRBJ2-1	TGTGCCAGCAGCCTTAGGAGCGGGGGGCTTCGCAATGAGCAGTTCTTC	CASSLRSGGLRNEQFF
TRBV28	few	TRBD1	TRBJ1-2	TGTGCCAGCAGTTTAGCCAGGGGGAAGGCAGGAGACACCTTC	CASSLARGKAGDTF
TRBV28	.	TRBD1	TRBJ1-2	TGTGCCAGCAGTGCTCAGGGGGAGGCTGACTATGGCTACACCTTC	CASSAQGEADYGYTF
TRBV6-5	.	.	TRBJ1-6	TGTGCCAGCAGCCGACCGATGACAAATTCACCCCTCCACTTT	CASSRPMTNSPLHF